The 26 T cell receptor beta chains below all came from one sample that was sequenced in a study of T cells in Graves' hyperthyroidism and ophthalmopathy. RNA transcripts gave rise to amplified TCR beta CDR3 regions. Researchers ran a first-round RT-PCR on the TCR CDR3 using the HTBI primer set. Each CDR3 protein gets one entry after TCRdb re-called the multiplex PCR reads with MiXCR. This repertoire shows a few hundred thousand distinct CDR3 sequences, approximately 23% found once; its top ten account for under 55%. Sequences were obtained from blood. These receptors all stem from a woman aged 70-85 years with Graves' ophthalmopathy.

The table lists this clonotype with many counts. The V gene is TRBV12-3 or TRBV12-4, the J gene TRBJ1-1, with 7 nucleotides matching TRBD1. The CDR3 consists of 13 residues. The trim removed 2 bases at V and 5 bases at J, leaving 2 bases unmatched. CDR3 in DNA: TGTGCCAGCAGTTTACACAGGGGAACTGAAGCTTTCTTT. Residues: CASSLHRGTEAFF.

This clonotype turned up a few times. This sequence joins TRBV2 and TRBJ2-1, with 9 positions matching TRBD2. With 11 bases clipped from V and 4 bases from J, the junction kept 9 bases outside the gene matches. CDR3 size: 14 residues. Germline CDR1 SNHLY, CDR2 FYNNEI. The CDR3 nucleotides are TGTGCCGGGCGGAAGCGGGAGGCTTACAATGAGCAGTTCTTC. Translated: CAGRKREAYNEQFF.

This chain joins TRBV6-1 and TRBJ2-1; D is unclear. With 1 base removed from V and 0 bases from J, the gap between germline ends came to 7 bases. The germline gives CDR1 MNHNS, CDR2 SASEGT. The CDR3 totals 15 residues. Here the CDR3 reads CASSEVPLSYNEQFF. In DNA, the CDR3 is TGTGCCAGCAGTGAAGTCCCGCTCTCCTACAATGAGCAGTTCTTC.

V gene TRBV6-2 or TRBV6-3 combines with J gene TRBJ2-5; D is ambiguous. In germline, CDR1 is MNHEY, CDR2 SVGEGT. With 6 bases removed from V and 8 bases from J, the gap between germline ends came to 10 bases. The CDR3 has 11 amino acids. The CDR3 loop is CASSLVSTQYF. CDR3 coding DNA: TGTGCCAGCAGCCTCGTGTCTACCCAGTACTTC.

The chain combines TRBV15 with TRBJ2-1, with a tentative D call TRBD1 (5 bases). The germline gives CDR1 LNHNV, CDR2 YYDKDF (reference sequence). V gave up 1 base and J gave up 7 bases, with 8 bases separating them. CDR3 size: 13 residues. The CDR3 sequence: CATSRGQGNEQFF. The CDR3 DNA follows: TGTGCCACCAGCAGAGGCCAGGGTAATGAGCAGTTCTTC.

This clonotype has just a few counts. The chain joins TRBV5-1 to TRBJ1-2; D is ambiguous. Germline CDR1 reads SGHRS; CDR2 reads YFSETQ. V lost 2 bases and J 4 bases, leaving 12 bases between the germline ends. The CDR3 consists of 14 residues. The CDR3 DNA is TGCGCCAGCAGCTTTGAAAACGGAATCTATGGCTACACCTTC. Its translation: CASSFENGIYGYTF.

This chain links TRBV5-1 with TRBJ1-2; D perhaps matches TRBD1 (5 bases). The CDR3 is 14 residues long. Germline V gene lookup returns CDR1 SGHRS and CDR2 YFSETQ. V was cut by 0 bases and J by 3 bases, with 9 bases left in between. The CDR3 nucleotides are TGCGCCAGCAGCTTGGACGGGGCGGACTATGGCTACACCTTC. This sequence encodes CASSLDGADYGYTF.

The sample holds a few counts of this clonotype. This chain joins TRBV10-3 and TRBJ1-1; possibly TRBD1 for D (5 bases). The CDR3 length is 12 residues. Trimming removed 3 bases at V and 11 bases at J, with 13 bases between. Germline V gene sequence: CDR1 ENHRY, CDR2 SYGVKD. In DNA, the CDR3 is TGTGCCATCAGTGATTCAACGGGGGAGGCTTTCTTT. Translation: CAISDSTGEAFF.

This clonotype was observed a handful of times. The CDR3, as DNA: TGTGCCATCAGTGATCAGGGCTACGAGCAGTACTTC. It encodes CAISDQGYEQYF. The gene calls are TRBV10-3 and TRBJ2-7, with D possibly matching TRBD1 (5 bases). The CDR3 loop spans 12 amino acids. Germline CDR1 ENHRY, CDR2 SYGVKD. V shed 3 bases and J shed 3 bases, with 6 bases lying between them.

In this sample, this clonotype turned up a few times. This chain joins TRBV12-3 or TRBV12-4 and TRBJ2-3, with D possibly TRBD1 on 5 matching bases. V lost 3 bases to trimming and J lost 2 bases, with 15 bases between them. This CDR3 is 16 amino acids long. The CDR3 reads CASSFWLGRDTDTQYF. DNA of the CDR3: TGTGCCAGCAGTTTTTGGTTGGGGCGCGACACAGATACGCAGTATTTT.

Ten or more counts support this clonotype. The chain recombines TRBV28 with TRBJ2-7; D is undetermined. V lost 9 bases, J lost 6 bases, and 15 bases lay in between. Per germline, CDR1 MDHEN and CDR2 SYDVKM. The CDR3 is 12 amino acids. The CDR3 region has the DNA TGTGCCAGTACCCGTTTTGATGGCGAGCAGTACTTC. This translates into CASTRFDGEQYF.

The chain is built from TRBV10-3 and TRBJ1-4, with TRBD1 matching over 8 bases. With V trimmed by 10 bases and J by 4 bases, 5 bases remained unmatched. The CDR3 length is 13 residues. Germline values: CDR1 ENHRY, CDR2 SYGVKD. The CDR3 loop is CATEDRVNEKLFF. The CDR3 DNA sequence: TGTGCCACCGAGGACAGGGTTAATGAAAAACTGTTTTTT.

This clonotype was seen a handful of times. J is TRBJ2-7 and V is TRBV3-1; TRBD2 matches 13 bases. V shed 4 bases and J 3 bases; nucleotides not matched to a gene: 6. CDR1 and CDR2 (germline): LGHDT, YNNKEL (reference sequence). This CDR3 is built from 16 residues. Here the CDR3 DNA reads TGTGCCAGCAGCCCCGGACTAGCGGGAGCTGGCTACGAGCAGTACTTC. As protein: CASSPGLAGAGYEQYF.

This chain joins TRBV11-2 and TRBJ2-3; 8 nucleotides line up with TRBD2. The germline gives CDR1 SGHAT, CDR2 FQNNGV. J was trimmed by 4 bases and V by 5 bases; bases with no gene match: 17. The CDR3 extends over 18 amino acids. Here the CDR3 reads CASSTPPPGRASPDTQYF. Here the CDR3 DNA reads TGTGCCAGCAGCACCCCCCCCCCCGGGAGGGCCTCGCCAGATACGCAGTATTTT.

V usage is TRBV19 and J usage is TRBJ2-1, with D perhaps given as TRBD1 or TRBD2 (5 bases each). With 3 bases removed from V and 5 bases from J, the gap between germline ends came to 17 bases. Germline V CDR1 and CDR2: LNHDA, SQIVND (reference sequence). This CDR3 spans 16 amino acids. CDR3 coding DNA: TGTGCCAGTAGTATTTTTTGGGGGAGTGGGAACAATGAGCAGTTCTTC. Translation gives CASSIFWGSGNNEQFF.

The rearrangement links TRBV5-1 to TRBJ2-3, with D possibly being TRBD2 (5 bases). Germline V CDR1 and CDR2: SGHRS, YFSETQ. The CDR3 covers 15 residues. The ends were cut back, 0 bases at V and 7 bases at J, with 15 bases in the middle. The CDR3 sequence: CASSLELSRRNTQYF. CDR3 DNA sequence: TGCGCCAGCAGCTTGGAACTATCCAGGAGGAATACGCAGTATTTT. The variable domain in full, with the rest retrieved from reference TRBV5-1 and TRBJ2-3, is KAGVTQTPRYLIKTRGQQVTLSCSPISGHRSVSWYQQTPGQGLQFLFEYFSETQRNKGNFPGRFSGRQFSNSRSEMNVSTLELGDSALYLCASSLELSRRNTQYFGPGTRLTVL.

The chain has TRBV6-2 or TRBV6-3 and TRBJ2-4; D is ambiguous. The V gene lost 4 bases and the J gene lost 0 bases, with 13 bases spanning the gap. The CDR3 is made up of 16 amino acids. Germline CDR1 is MNHEY and CDR2 is SVGEGT. The CDR3 DNA follows: TGTGCCAGCAGTTTTTTGGCGCGGCTAGCCAAAAACATTCAGTACTTC. This translates into CASSFLARLAKNIQYF.

In this sample, this clonotype turned up many times. V usage is TRBV2 and J usage is TRBJ2-5, with TRBD2 matching over 8 bases. The CDR3 is made up of 13 amino acids. With V trimmed by 6 bases and J by 5 bases, 5 bases remained unmatched. The germline gives CDR1 SNHLY, CDR2 FYNNEI. CDR3 region: CASSGGLAETQYF. The CDR3, as DNA: TGTGCCAGCAGCGGCGGACTAGCTGAGACCCAGTACTTC.

The table lists this clonotype with many counts. The chain recombines TRBV27 with TRBJ2-5; TRBD1 might be the D (5 bases). There are 14 residues in the CDR3. Trimming cost V 5 bases and J 2 bases, with 12 bases left between them. Germline values: CDR1 MNHEY, CDR2 SMNVEV (reference sequence). CDR3 in DNA: TGTGCCAGCAGTCCACCAGGGTGGCAAGAGACCCAGTACTTC. Translating gives CASSPPGWQETQYF.

V gene TRBV30 combines with J gene TRBJ1-1, with a possible D match to TRBD1 (5 bases). CDR3 length: 13 residues. Trimming pared 0 bases from V and 5 bases from J, leaving 10 bases between. CDR1 is GTSNPN, CDR2 SVGIG, per germline (reference sequence). In DNA form, the CDR3 reads TGTGCCTGGAGTGTAAGACAGACGACTGAAGCTTTCTTT. Protein sequence: CAWSVRQTTEAFF. The full variable domain, in which reference TRBV30 and TRBJ1-1 provide the parts outside the CDR3, is SQTIHQWPATLVQPVGSPLSLECTVEGTSNPNLYWYRQAAGRGLQLLFYSVGIGQISSEVPQNLSASRPQDRQFILSSKKLLLSDSGFYLCAWSVRQTTEAFFGQGTRLTVV.

This clonotype was counted only a few times. The gene calls are TRBV18 and TRBJ2-1, with TRBD1 identical over 9 bases. There are 14 residues in the CDR3. Germline V CDR1 and CDR2: KGHSH, LQKENI. J lost 9 bases, V lost 2 bases, and 5 bases had no gene match. CDR3 bases: TGTGCCAGCTCACCAGGGACAGGGCCTTTTGAGCAGTTCTTC. The encoded protein is CASSPGTGPFEQFF. Full variable domain (missing parts from reference TRBV18 and TRBJ2-1): NAGVMQNPRHLVRRRGQEARLRCSPMKGHSHVYWYRQLPEEGLKFMVYLQKENIIDESGMPKERFSAEFPKEGPSILRIQQVVRGDSAAYFCASSPGTGPFEQFFGPGTRLTVL.

There are many counts of this clonotype. The chain couples TRBV29-1 to TRBJ1-1; D is ambiguous. Trimming left V 3 bases short and J 8 bases short, with 16 bases between. Germline V lookup: CDR1 SQVTM, CDR2 ANQGSEA. This CDR3 spans 13 amino acids. The CDR3: CSVERTGGGEAFF. CDR3 coding DNA: TGCAGCGTTGAGAGGACGGGAGGCGGGGAAGCTTTCTTT.

This clonotype was detected ten times or more. The chain has TRBV5-1 and TRBJ2-2; no firm D call. The V end lost 1 base, the J end lost 3 bases, and 7 bases lay between the germline ends. Germline V gene lookup returns CDR1 SGHRS and CDR2 YFSETQ. The CDR3 length is 14 residues. The CDR3: CASSLKGYTGELFF. In DNA form, the CDR3 reads TGCGCCAGCAGCTTGAAGGGATACACCGGGGAGCTGTTTTTT.

V gene TRBV27 combines with J gene TRBJ1-3, with 11 bases fitting TRBD1. This CDR3 region has 15 residues. CDR1 and CDR2 (germline): MNHEY, SMNVEV (reference sequence). The V gene end was trimmed by 6 bases and the J gene end by 7 bases; junction bases not matched to a gene: 8. CDR3 DNA sequence: TGTGCCAGCAGGCCGGGGGACAGGGGGAGTAACACCATATATTTT. It specifies CASRPGDRGSNTIYF.

The sample holds many counts of this clonotype. J is TRBJ2-7 and V is TRBV29-1; D not resolved. Germline loops: CDR1 SQVTM, CDR2 ANQGSEA. The CDR3 loop spans 12 amino acids. V was clipped by 1 base and J by 3 bases, with 7 bases between them. CDR3 sequence (DNA): TGCAGCGTTGAAGTGGTGGGCTACGAGCAGTACTTC. This codes for CSVEVVGYEQYF.

In its sample, this clonotype was seen many times. V and J are TRBV27 and TRBJ1-2, with 10 bases aligning to TRBD1. V gave up 3 bases and J gave up 0 bases; unmatched junction bases: 7. The length of the CDR3 is 17 residues. Germline V gives CDR1 MNHEY, CDR2 SMNVEV (reference sequence). CDR3 DNA: TGTGCCAGCAGTTTCGGGACAGGGGCGAGAGCTAACTATGGCTACACCTTC. Protein sequence: CASSFGTGARANYGYTF.